Reported below is one T cell receptor (beta chain). The antigen is undetermined. The data originate from a study of blood T cells in healthy people across ages. Overall study results and limits: Since the PBMCs were unsorted, naive and antigen-experienced cells could not be conclusively compared. Higher diversity and more naive CD4+ cells were features of long-lived donors, compared to aged donors.

Germline loops: CDR1 LNHDA, CDR2 SQIVND (reference sequence). V trimming: 6 bases; J trimming: 3 bases; junction bases outside the gene matches: 6. CDR3 length: 14 residues. Caucasian individuals from Russia who were healthy and aged about 6 to 90 acted as donors. Primed by a sample-barcoded 5' primer and a J-beta primer mix, a second PCR proceeded for 7 to 11 cycles. From the 5' RACE reads, TCRdb called clonotypes with MiXCR, one entry per CDR3 protein. The sample carries roughly 570,000 distinct CDR3 sequences, approximately 30% recorded once. The sequenced material came from blood. The receptor comes from a woman aged 70-85 years in good health. The chain couples TRBV19 to TRBJ2-5; 8 bases map to TRBD1. The CDR3 loop reads CASRDRAEEETQYF. In nucleotides, the CDR3 is TGTGCCAGTAGGGACAGGGCAGAGGAAGAGACCCAGTACTTC. Combining the CDR3 with reference TRBV19 and TRBJ2-5 gives the whole variable domain DGGITQSPKYLFRKEGQNVTLSCEQNLNHDAMYWYRQDPGQGLRLIYYSQIVNDFQKGDIAEGYSVSREKKESFPLTVTSAQKNPTAFYLCASRDRAEEETQYFGPGTRLLVL.